The rows below give T cell receptor beta chains drawn from one sample of a study of T cell responses to AZD1222 COVID-19 vaccine. The data were produced by immunoSEQ multiplex PCR, yet TCRdb's version contains in-frame clones alone and is incomplete. The table includes 150,000 or so clones, roughly 94% detected once. This material consisted of peripheral blood, taken 28 days after the second AZD1222 dose. These receptors all come from an adult who received the AZD1222 COVID-19 vaccine. The CDR3 runs from the conserved cysteine through the conserved F or W. Each record gives: CDR3 length, clone size, D gene, V gene, J gene, CDR3 DNA, CDR3 protein. A D gene is named only where the DNA matches it firmly. Clone size is not always given. Where it is, it says once, few, many or a class for expanded clones.

>16|-|-|TRBV27|TRBJ2-7
TGTGCCAGCAGTTTCCTCAGGGCAGGGATTATGAACGAGCAGTACTTC
CASSFLRAGIMNEQYF
>15|-|TRBD1|TRBV23-1|TRBJ2-1
TGCGCCAGCAGTCAGCCGGGACAGGGATACAATGAGCAGTTCTTC
CASSQPGQGYNEQFF
>15|-|TRBD2|TRBV9|TRBJ2-3
TGTGCCAGCAGGGCAACGGGGGGGCTAACAGATACGCAGTATTTT
CASRATGGLTDTQYF
>15|few|-|TRBV9|TRBJ2-5
TGTGCCAGCAGCGTAGAGAGGGGGGGTCAAGAGACCCAGTACTTC
CASSVERGGQETQYF
>14|-|-|TRBV6-5|TRBJ1-1
TGTGCCAGCACCGAGGGGGGCTGGAACACTGAAGCTTTCTTT
CASTEGGWNTEAFF
>10|-|-|TRBV27|TRBJ1-3
TGTGCCAGCAGGAGAAACACCATATATTTT
CASRRNTIYF
>14|-|-|TRBV11-2|TRBJ1-1
TGTGCCAGCAGCTTGGCCGGGGTGAGAACTGAAGCTTTCTTT
CASSLAGVRTEAFF
>13|-|-|TRBV7-8|TRBJ2-2
TGTGCCAGCAGCAGTTCGAACACCGGGGAGCTGTTTTTT
CASSSSNTGELFF
>17|-|TRBD2|TRBV27|TRBJ2-3
TGTGCCAGCAGTCCCTATCTAGCGGGGGAGAAAACAGATACGCAGTATTTT
CASSPYLAGEKTDTQYF
>16|-|-|TRBV7-2|TRBJ2-5
TGTGCCAGCAGCCTCAGGGGGGTGGGTATCCAAGAGACCCAGTACTTC
CASSLRGVGIQETQYF
>13|-|TRBD1|TRBV19|TRBJ1-1
TGTGCCAGTAGACAGGGGCTGAACACTGAAGCTTTCTTT
CASRQGLNTEAFF
>13|-|-|TRBV9|TRBJ1-1
TGTGCCAGCAGCGTAGGCAGTAACACTGAAGCTTTCTTT
CASSVGSNTEAFF
>14|once|-|TRBV6-5|TRBJ1-5
TGTGGAGCTTGGGCGGGAGGGCGCAATCAGCCCCAGCATTTT
CGAWAGGRNQPQHF
>17|-|TRBD1|TRBV19|TRBJ1-3
TGTGCCAGTAGTATACTCGGGACAGGGGTCTCTGGAAACACCATATATTTT
CASSILGTGVSGNTIYF
>14|once|-|TRBV5-1|TRBJ2-3
TGCGCCAGCAGAACAACAGGGTCCACAGATACGCAGTATTTT
CASRTTGSTDTQYF
>14|-|-|TRBV7-2|TRBJ1-1
TGTGCCAGCAGCTTAGATGGTGATGACACTGAAGCTTTCTTT
CASSLDGDDTEAFF
>11|-|-|TRBV20-1|TRBJ2-1
TGCAGTGCGTCTTCCTACAATGAGCAGTTCTTC
CSASSYNEQFF
>13|-|-|TRBV7-8|TRBJ1-1
TGTGCCAGCAGCTTAGGCCAGGGTTGGGAAGCTTTCTTT
CASSLGQGWEAFF
>15|once|-|TRBV15|TRBJ1-1
TGTGCCACCAGCTCCCGCCGGGAGGGGTTGTCTGAAGCTTTCTTT
CATSSRREGLSEAFF
>13|-|-|TRBV12-3/TRBV12-4|TRBJ2-5
TGTGCCAGCAGTTTAGGGGTCCAAGAGACCCAGTACTTC
CASSLGVQETQYF
>16|-|TRBD2|TRBV4-2|TRBJ2-7
TGTGCCAGCAGCCAACCTTCTAGCGGGGCCTCCTACGAGCAGTACTTC
CASSQPSSGASYEQYF
>16|-|-|TRBV12-5|TRBJ1-1
TGTGCTAGTGGTTTGGGACAAGGGTCACGTGGGACTGAAGCTTTCTTT
CASGLGQGSRGTEAFF
>12|-|-|TRBV11-3|TRBJ1-1
TGTGCCAGCAGTGGGACGGGAACTGAAGCTTTCTTT
CASSGTGTEAFF
>17|-|-|TRBV21-1|TRBJ1-5
TGTGCCAGCAGCCGGTGCCGGGACAGGGATAGCAATCAGCCCCAGCATTTT
CASSRCRDRDSNQPQHF
>13|-|-|TRBV5-1|TRBJ2-2
TGCGCCAGCACCCCTCAGGGTCCCGGGGAGCTGTTTTTT
CASTPQGPGELFF
>20|-|-|TRBV5-5|TRBJ2-6
TGTGCCAGCAGCAGCCGCCAGAGTAGAGACAGCCGCTCTGGGGCCAACGTCCTGACTTTC
CASSSRQSRDSRSGANVLTF
>16|-|-|TRBV6-5|TRBJ1-2
TGTGCCAGCAGTTACCGTGGGGTGGGTTTTGCCTATGGCTACACCTTC
CASSYRGVGFAYGYTF
>14|-|-|TRBV7-8|TRBJ1-6
TGTGCCAGCAGCTTAGGGGGGCGCGGTGCACCCCTCCACTTT
CASSLGGRGAPLHF
>16|-|TRBD1|TRBV5-4|TRBJ2-2
TGTGCCAGCAGCCGCCCCGGGACAGGGGGCGCCGGGGAGCTGTTTTTT
CASSRPGTGGAGELFF
>14|once|-|TRBV6-1|TRBJ2-2
TGTGCCAGCAGTGAATATCAGAACACCGGGGAGCTGTTTTTT
CASSEYQNTGELFF
>15|-|-|TRBV6-5|TRBJ1-3
TGTGCCAGCCAATACCAGGTGGCTTTTGGAAACACCATATATTTT
CASQYQVAFGNTIYF
>15|-|TRBD1|TRBV27|TRBJ1-2
TGTGCCAGCAGTTCCGGACAGGGCATAAGCTATGGCTACACCTTC
CASSSGQGISYGYTF
>16|-|-|TRBV6-6|TRBJ1-5
TGTGCCAGCACAGCCGACGGCTGGGGGCGGGATCAGCCCCAGCATTTT
CASTADGWGRDQPQHF
>13|-|-|TRBV19|TRBJ2-7
TGTGCCAGTAGTATATTTCGGGACTACGAGCAGTACTTC
CASSIFRDYEQYF
>13|few|-|TRBV12-3/TRBV12-4|TRBJ2-7
TGTGCCAGCAGTGCACATGTAACCTACGAGCAGTACTTC
CASSAHVTYEQYF
>15|-|TRBD2|TRBV3-1/TRBV3-2|TRBJ2-5
TGTGCCAGCAGCCCAAATGCGGGGGGCCAAGAGACCCAGTACTTC
CASSPNAGGQETQYF
>14|-|-|TRBV7-9|TRBJ1-2
TGTGCCAGCAGCTTAAGGGACACCCGCCGTGGCTACACCTTC
CASSLRDTRRGYTF